This TCR beta chain was obtained from a study of blood T cell repertoires in COVID-19. Study-level background: Specimens from acute and convalescent COVID-19 originated in the United States, Italy and Spain. PBMCs, B-cell-depleted T cells, or T cells were the source of the cDNA or gDNA that made up the material.

Germline assignment: CDR1 MNHEY and CDR2 SMNVEV (reference sequence). The CDR3 consists of 15 residues. The ends were cut back, 2 bases at V and 4 bases at J, with 14 bases in the middle. Study processing details: Estimation of nucleated cell counts relied on the amplification of reference gene primers. Some clones are missing from TCRdb's copy, which holds only in-frame ones; the method was immunoSEQ multiplex PCR. D and trimming come from the DNA, and the V and J calls and clone size come from that table. This sample yields 40,000 to 60,000 clones, of which just over 90% are seen a single time; about 1% belongs to the top ten. As for this clone: Other DNA sequences within the sample encode an identical CDR3.

A Seattle source enrolled patients during active infection and followed them longitudinally. The sequenced sample was peripheral blood. This receptor was obtained from a man in his sixties with COVID-19, enrolled during active disease. The chain links TRBV27 to TRBJ1-2; D perhaps matches TRBD1 (6 bases). CDR3 loop: CASSLRQGWSYGYTF. In DNA form, the CDR3 reads TGTGCCAGCAGTTTACGGCAGGGGTGGTCCTATGGCTACACCTTC.